The rows below give T cell receptor beta chains drawn from one sample of a study of blood T cell repertoires in COVID-19. Assay: immunoSEQ multiplex PCR; the TCRdb copy retains only in-frame clones and omits some. The sample carries 250,000 to 350,000 clones, 75% to 90% recorded once. Input material: peripheral blood. These receptors all come from a woman in her 70s with COVID-19, enrolled during active disease. CDR3s include the opening cysteine and the closing phenylalanine or tryptophan. Fields, in order: V gene, clone size, CDR3 protein. Size is omitted from some rows. Given values are once, few, many or a class for expanded clones.

V: TRBV24-1
size: .
CDR3: CATRGGAGEETQYF

V: TRBV2
size: .
CDR3: CARPGGLNTEAFF

V: TRBV28
size: .
CDR3: CASTPRRDRGDYEQYF

V: TRBV15
size: .
CDR3: CATRSREPYSNEKLFF

V: TRBV5-8
size: .
CDR3: CASSLAGGLHF

V: TRBV18
size: .
CDR3: CASSPGKDRDTEAFF

V: TRBV27
size: .
CDR3: CASSIGQKAFF

V: TRBV18
size: .
CDR3: CASSQVPPPHGNSGANVLTF

V: TRBV28
size: .
CDR3: CASSSRGGYGYTF

V: TRBV7-9
size: .
CDR3: CASSLVVRGEQYF

V: TRBV28
size: .
CDR3: CASSLTGTEAFF

V: TRBV6-5
size: .
CDR3: CASSSGGTGELFF

V: TRBV12-3/TRBV12-4
size: .
CDR3: CASSPTGTVEAFF

V: TRBV29-1
size: .
CDR3: CSVVRQESYNEQFF

V: TRBV11-2
size: few
CDR3: CASSLAVGLGSYNEQFF

V: TRBV4-1
size: .
CDR3: CASSRVQGQEWGTEAFF

V: TRBV19
size: once
CDR3: CASSMNLLAKNIQYF

V: TRBV7-2
size: .
CDR3: CASSSRDRLHSEAFF

V: TRBV7-2
size: .
CDR3: CASSHGEGEQFF

V: TRBV12-3/TRBV12-4
size: .
CDR3: CASSLRWNEQFF

V: TRBV10-1
size: .
CDR3: CASSDIASGGRDTQYF

V: TRBV4-1
size: few
CDR3: CASSQGEGSGYGYTF

V: TRBV2
size: .
CDR3: CASQGTEPNYGYTF

V: TRBV6-6
size: .
CDR3: CASGRGINSPLHF

V: TRBV27
size: .
CDR3: CASSFRDSNEQFF

V: TRBV7-6
size: .
CDR3: CASSLRRTGALSGANVLTF

V: TRBV6-2/TRBV6-3
size: .
CDR3: CASSYYRGQTYEQYF

V: TRBV11-2
size: .
CDR3: CASSPGYTGESKNIQYF

V: TRBV6-5
size: .
CDR3: CASSYTFRGDYGYTF

V: TRBV19
size: .
CDR3: CASRRDRGSNYGYTF

V: TRBV5-6
size: few
CDR3: CASSLGANGWTGTF

V: TRBV10-1
size: few
CDR3: CASSFGQGTGELFF

V: TRBV5-8
size: .
CDR3: CASSLLSGGETQYF

V: TRBV5-1
size: few
CDR3: CASSRGVGETQYF

V: TRBV29-1
size: .
CDR3: CSFTGSGNTIYF

V: TRBV29-1
size: .
CDR3: CSVRAGEVTDTQYF

V: TRBV6-2/TRBV6-3
size: .
CDR3: CASSYRWDRQDEQFF

V: TRBV24-1
size: .
CDR3: CATSDASGGTNTGELFF

V: TRBV24-1
size: .
CDR3: CATSDLETGKAFF

V: TRBV24-1
size: .
CDR3: CATSDSSGQGVNGYTF

V: TRBV6-5
size: .
CDR3: CASGRVAGFGYTF